The 5 T cell receptor beta chains below come from one sample, sequenced in a study of T cells after yellow fever vaccination. TCRdb reprocessed the 5' RACE reads with MiXCR, giving one entry per CDR3 protein. The sample has around 310,000 distinct CDR3 sequences, 3.6% seen once. Sequenced material: PBMCs, taken on the day of the yellow fever booster vaccination. These receptors all come from a man in his late teens or twenties who received the YFV17D yellow fever vaccine.

This clonotype was observed at least ten times. The chain combines TRBV7-9 with TRBJ1-1; tentative D call: TRBD1 (6 bases). This CDR3 contains 11 residues. Germline assignment: CDR1 SEHNR and CDR2 FQNEAQ (reference sequence). The V and J ends lost 4 bases and 10 bases respectively, with 10 bases between them. The CDR3 bases are TGTGCCAGCAGCTCTGGGGGCGCAGCTTTCTTT. It translates to CASSSGGAAFF.

The gene calls are TRBV20-1 and TRBJ2-5; D unclear. The CDR3 extends over 13 amino acids. The germline CDR1 and CDR2 sequences are DFQATT and SNEGSKA (reference sequence). V was trimmed by 3 bases and J by 4 bases, leaving 12 bases between them. The CDR3 protein is CSASDQKGETQYF. The CDR3 nucleotides read TGCAGTGCTAGCGACCAAAAGGGAGAGACCCAGTACTTC.

The sample holds many counts of this clonotype. This rearrangement joins TRBV6-1 to TRBJ2-7; D is unclear. This CDR3 is built from 12 residues. The ends were cut back, 6 bases at V and 2 bases at J, with 8 bases in the middle. CDR1 is MNHNS, CDR2 SASEGT, per germline. The CDR3 here is CASSPSTYEQYV. In nucleotides, the CDR3 is TGTGCCAGCAGCCCCTCTACCTACGAGCAGTACGTC.

The table lists this clonotype with a few counts. The chain carries TRBV4-2 and TRBJ1-1; D unresolved. Germline CDR1 and CDR2: LGHNA and YNFKEQ. V was trimmed by 4 bases and J by 1 base, leaving 13 bases between them. There are 15 residues in the CDR3. The CDR3 spells CASSLWAPGNTEAFF. In DNA, the CDR3 is TGTGCCAGCAGCCTGTGGGCCCCAGGGAACACTGAAGCTTTCTTT.

Turning to this clonotype: Compared with germline, one end of the junction differs, possibly owing to a read error. In DNA form, the CDR3 reads TGTGCCATCAGTGAGTCACCGGGACTAGCTCCCAATAAGCAGTTCTTC. As protein: CAISESPGLAPNKQFF. The chain recombines TRBV10-3 with TRBJ2-1, with 9 nucleotides matching TRBD2. The CDR3 totals 16 residues. The germline gives CDR1 ENHRY, CDR2 SYGVKD.